These 17 T cell receptor beta chains share one sample of origin, sequenced in a study of cytomegalovirus exposure and HLA in healthy donors. Vbeta (60) and Jbeta (13) primers were used in the PCR. TCRdb's table, derived via immunoSEQ multiplex PCR, lists solely in-frame clones and lacks some. The table includes about 90,000 clones, approximately 64% detected once. The specimen was PBMCs. All receptors derive from a woman between 50 and 59 years old in good health and CMV-seropositive.

This clone was seen once. The V and J genes are TRBV30 and TRBJ2-7; TRBD1 aligns across 7 bases. CDR3 length: 11 residues. Germline V lookup: CDR1 GTSNPN, CDR2 SVGIG (reference sequence). The J segment lost 6 bases and the V segment lost 6 bases, leaving 5 bases of the junction unmatched. This CDR3 is CACRTGAEQYF. The CDR3 nucleotides are TGTGCCTGCCGGACAGGAGCCGAGCAGTACTTC.

The chain joins TRBV5-1 to TRBJ1-2; D gene uncertain. The CDR3 sequence is 13 residues long. The ends were cut back, 0 bases at V and 4 bases at J, with 7 bases in the middle. Germline CDR1 and CDR2: SGHRS and YFSETQ. The CDR3 DNA sequence: TGCGCCAGCAGCTTGGGGAGTACCTATGGCTACACCTTC. Encoded protein: CASSLGSTYGYTF.

J is TRBJ1-4 and V is TRBV11-2; 8 bases line up with TRBD1. Unmatched junction bases numbered 5, after V lost 6 bases and J lost 5 bases. CDR1 is SGHAT and CDR2 is FQNNGV in the germline V gene. CDR3 length: 14 residues. CDR3 amino acids: CASSWTGRNEKLFF. CDR3 in DNA: TGTGCCAGCAGTTGGACAGGGCGAAATGAAAAACTGTTTTTT.

This chain links TRBV11-2 with TRBJ1-2; D might be TRBD1 (6 bases). CDR3 size: 14 residues. Trimming stripped 4 bases from V and 4 bases from J, with 13 bases between. Germline values: CDR1 SGHAT, CDR2 FQNNGV. The CDR3 DNA reads TGTGCCAGCAGCTATCTAGACAGGCCCTATGGCTACACCTTC. It codes for CASSYLDRPYGYTF.

About this clone: The junction departs from germline at one end; a sequencing error may be responsible. The chain uses TRBV7-9 and TRBJ1-1, with 7 positions matching TRBD1. From germline, CDR1 is SEHNR and CDR2 FQNEAQ (reference sequence). The CDR3 is made up of 12 amino acids. CDR3 sequence: CSSSDRVSEAFF. As DNA, the CDR3 is TGTTCCAGCAGCGACAGGGTCAGTGAAGCTTTCTTT. The full variable domain, completed using reference TRBV7-9 and TRBJ1-1, is DTGVSQNPRHKITKRGQNVTFRCDPISEHNRLYWYRQTLGQGPEFLTYFQNEAQLEKSRLLSDRFSAERPKGSFSTLEIQRTEQGDSAMYLCSSSDRVSEAFFGQGTRLTVV.

The chain couples TRBV6-5 to TRBJ2-7, with D perhaps TRBD2 (6 bases). The CDR3 extends over 13 amino acids. The V end was cut by 4 bases, the J end by 3 bases, with 10 bases between. Looked up from germline, CDR1 is MNHEY and CDR2 is SVGAGI. The chain's CDR3 is CASSLGLNYEQYF. The CDR3 bases are TGTGCCAGCAGTTTGGGACTCAACTACGAGCAGTACTTC.

This sequence joins TRBV19 and TRBJ2-3, with D tentatively TRBD1 (6 bases). The CDR3 sequence is 13 residues long. Germline loops: CDR1 LNHDA, CDR2 SQIVND (reference sequence). The V end was cut by 5 bases, the J end by 4 bases, with 10 bases between. The CDR3 DNA follows: TGTGCCAGTAGTTCTACAGGGCCAGATACGCAGTATTTT. Protein sequence: CASSSTGPDTQYF.

The rearrangement links TRBV30 to TRBJ1-2; 7 nucleotides line up with TRBD1. Germline loops: CDR1 GTSNPN, CDR2 SVGIG (reference sequence). The length of the CDR3 is 13 residues. V trimming: 5 bases; J trimming: 8 bases; junction bases outside the gene matches: 11. The CDR3 region is CAWGRRAQGGYTF. The CDR3 nucleotides read TGTGCCTGGGGGAGGAGGGCACAGGGGGGCTACACCTTC. The full variable domain, in which reference TRBV30 and TRBJ1-2 provide the parts outside the CDR3, is SQTIHQWPATLVQPVGSPLSLECTVEGTSNPNLYWYRQAAGRGLQLLFYSVGIGQISSEVPQNLSASRPQDRQFILSSKKLLLSDSGFYLCAWGRRAQGGYTFGSGTRLTVV.

The chain has TRBV5-6 and TRBJ2-7, with 8 nucleotides matching TRBD1. Germline values: CDR1 SGHDT, CDR2 YYEEEE. The CDR3 extends over 14 amino acids. The J segment lost 5 bases and the V segment lost 5 bases, leaving 9 bases of the junction unmatched. The CDR3 spells CASRQRQGYHEQYF. The CDR3 nucleotides read TGTGCCAGCAGGCAAAGACAGGGGTACCACGAGCAGTACTTC.

CDR3 residues: CASSLRASGLQETQYF. CDR3 nucleotide sequence: TGTGCCAGCAGCTTAAGGGCTAGCGGGCTACAAGAGACCCAGTACTTC. The chain combines TRBV7-9 with TRBJ2-5, with 8 positions matching TRBD2. Per germline, CDR1 SEHNR and CDR2 FQNEAQ (reference sequence). The CDR3 runs to 16 residues. J lost 2 bases, V lost 2 bases, and 7 bases had no gene match.

This clone was found a few times. The chain uses TRBV6-1 and TRBJ1-1; TRBD1 agrees at 9 bases. Germline V CDR1 and CDR2: MNHNS, SASEGT. Losses at the gene ends were 7 bases for V and 7 bases for J; bases not matched to a gene: 7. The CDR3 is 13 amino acids. The CDR3 loop is CASKLQGAIEAFF. The CDR3 DNA follows: TGTGCCAGCAAATTACAGGGGGCGATTGAAGCTTTCTTT.

This chain links TRBV7-9 with TRBJ1-1; 7 positions match TRBD1. The junction had 7 bases not matched to a gene; V was cut back by 5 bases and J by 1 base. CDR1 SEHNR and CDR2 FQNEAQ come from the germline V gene (reference sequence). The CDR3 contains 15 residues. The DNA of the CDR3 is TGTGCCAGCAGCCCCTGGACAGGCCCGAACACTGAAGCTTTCTTT. Protein sequence: CASSPWTGPNTEAFF.

This clone was detected once. Written as DNA, the CDR3 is TGTGCCAGCAGCACGGTGAGGGCTGGTGAAAAACTGTTTTTT. Encoded protein: CASSTVRAGEKLFF. The chain recombines TRBV27 with TRBJ1-4, with unresolved D. Trimming shortened V by 6 bases and J by 7 bases, and 15 bases separated the two germline ends. CDR1 and CDR2 (germline): MNHEY, SMNVEV (reference sequence). CDR3 length: 14 amino acids.

This clone appeared once. The J gene is TRBJ2-7, the V gene TRBV11-2, with D perhaps matching TRBD2 (5 bases). Germline V gene data show CDR1 as SGHAT and CDR2 as FQNNGV. This CDR3 is built from 12 residues. Trimming pared 6 bases from V and 6 bases from J, leaving 12 bases between. The CDR3 sequence: CASSASWAEQYF. CDR3 DNA: TGTGCCAGCAGTGCTAGCTGGGCCGAGCAGTACTTC.

The chain uses TRBV7-2 and TRBJ2-7, with D possibly TRBD1 on 6 matching bases. This CDR3 has 14 amino acids. Trimming removed 5 bases from V and 0 bases from J, with 11 bases in between. The germline gives CDR1 SGHTA, CDR2 FQGNSA. The CDR3, as DNA: TGTGCCAGCAGCGTAACAGGGATCTCCTACGAGCAGTACTTC. Translated, it gives CASSVTGISYEQYF.

The sample holds a few counts of this clone. The chain couples TRBV29-1 to TRBJ1-3; no clear D. V was cut by 7 bases and J by 0 bases, with 7 bases left in between. CDR1 is SQVTM and CDR2 is ANQGSEA in the germline V gene. The CDR3 covers 12 residues. The DNA for the CDR3 is TGCAGCGGCGCAAGCTCTGGAAACACCATATATTTT. This gives the protein CSGASSGNTIYF.

The rearrangement joins TRBV5-1 to TRBJ2-3; 11 bases agree with TRBD2. This CDR3 spans 16 amino acids. Germline CDR1 reads SGHRS; CDR2 reads YFSETQ. The V segment lost 0 bases and the J segment 5 bases; nucleotides outside the gene matches: 5. The CDR3 spells CASSLGLAGGRDTQYF. CDR3 nucleotides: TGCGCCAGCAGCTTGGGTTTAGCGGGGGGGCGAGATACGCAGTATTTT.